Below, 22 T cell receptor beta chains from the same sample are listed, as sequenced in a study of T-cell memory formation after mild COVID-19. TCRdb redid the calling of the 5' RACE reads with MiXCR, one entry per CDR3 protein. The sample carries 75,000 to 95,000 distinct CDR3 sequences, less than 15% recorded once. The source material was PBMCs or a T cell subset sorted from them (not recorded which). The source of these receptors is a man aged 18 to 29 who had mild COVID-19 (a few samples of this study predate the infection). Cell type and time point are not known.

The rearrangement joins TRBV11-2 to TRBJ2-7; D ambiguous. This CDR3 region has 12 residues. Trimming removed 3 bases from V and 5 bases from J, with 8 bases in between. Germline values: CDR1 SGHAT, CDR2 FQNNGV. The CDR3, as DNA: TGTGCCAGCAGCTTCCCCCGGGACGAGCAGTACTTC. Protein: CASSFPRDEQYF.

This clonotype has more than one count but fewer than ten. The CDR3 here is CASSPAGRGDNEQFF. CDR3 DNA sequence: TGTGCCAGCAGCCCTGCGGGGAGAGGCGACAATGAGCAGTTCTTC. J is TRBJ2-1 and V is TRBV4-2; D possibly corresponds to TRBD2 (6 bases). V was shortened by 4 bases and J by 5 bases, with 15 bases between the two germline ends. In germline, CDR1 is LGHNA, CDR2 YNFKEQ. The CDR3 length is 15 residues.

The chain couples TRBV3-1 to TRBJ1-2; 9 positions match TRBD1. Per the germline V gene, CDR1 is LGHDT and CDR2 is YNNKEL (reference sequence). Trimming removed 0 bases from V and 4 bases from J; junction bases left unmatched: 9. This CDR3 comprises 17 residues. The CDR3 sequence is CASSQDGTGSYSYGYTF. As DNA, the CDR3 is TGTGCCAGCAGCCAAGATGGGACAGGGTCCTATTCCTATGGCTACACCTTC. The full variable domain, in which reference TRBV3-1 and TRBJ1-2 provide the parts outside the CDR3, is DTAVSQTPKYLVTQMGNDKSIKCEQNLGHDTMYWYKQDSKKFLKIMFSYNNKELIINETVPNRFSPKSPDKAHLNLHINSLELGDSAVYFCASSQDGTGSYSYGYTFGSGTRLTVV.

This clonotype turned up a few times. The chain recombines TRBV6-5 with TRBJ1-5, with D maybe TRBD1 (6 bases). The CDR3 runs 17 residues. Per the germline V gene, CDR1 is MNHEY and CDR2 is SVGAGI. Deletions cut 5 bases from V and 0 bases from J, with 17 bases between. The CDR3 loop reads CASSPSTGIYSNQPQHF. CDR3 in DNA: TGTGCCAGCAGTCCTAGCACAGGGATTTATAGCAATCAGCCCCAGCATTTT.

The chain carries TRBV12-3 or TRBV12-4 and TRBJ1-2, with a possible D match to TRBD1 (6 bases). Trimming removed 8 bases at V and 0 bases at J, with 13 bases between. This CDR3 has 14 residues. CDR3 region: CASYYTGSNYGYTF. As DNA, the CDR3 is TGTGCCAGCTATTATACAGGGTCTAACTATGGCTACACCTTC.

This clonotype turned up a few times. The gene calls are TRBV10-2 and TRBJ2-1, with D perhaps TRBD1 or TRBD2 (5 bases each). CDR1 and CDR2 from the germline V gene are WSHSY and SAAADI. This CDR3 is built from 12 residues. Trimming took off 3 bases at V and 13 bases at J, with 13 bases between the two ends. The chain's CDR3 is CASSDLGTEQFF. CDR3 DNA: TGCGCCAGCAGTGACCTGGGGACCGAACAGTTCTTC.

This clonotype was seen a handful of times. The J gene is TRBJ1-6, the V gene TRBV20-1, with D perhaps TRBD1 (5 bases). V was pared by 4 bases and J by 9 bases, with 16 bases between. CDR3 length: 14 residues. Germline assignment: CDR1 DFQATT and CDR2 SNEGSKA (reference sequence). As DNA, the CDR3 is TGCAGTGCTAAAACCGGGACCGAGGGTTCACCCCTCCACTTT. This sequence encodes CSAKTGTEGSPLHF.

Only a few counts were recorded for this clonotype. The gene calls are TRBV6-6 and TRBJ1-4; D gene ambiguous. The germline V gene encodes CDR1 MNHNY and CDR2 SVGAGI (reference sequence). The CDR3 runs 16 residues. V lost 0 bases and J 5 bases, leaving 13 bases between the germline ends. The CDR3 coding sequence is TGTGCCAGCAGTTACTCGGTAGAGGTGGGGAATGAAAAACTGTTTTTT. It codes for CASSYSVEVGNEKLFF.

This chain uses TRBV6-2 or TRBV6-3 with TRBJ2-1; possible D gene TRBD1, 5 bases. This CDR3 spans 15 amino acids. The germline V gene encodes CDR1 MNHEY and CDR2 SVGEGT. V lost 5 bases and J lost 6, with 17 bases in between. The CDR3 here is CASSPDRPLSNEQFF. The CDR3 nucleotides are TGTGCCAGCAGTCCCGACAGACCCCTAAGCAATGAGCAGTTCTTC.

V and J are TRBV11-2 and TRBJ1-1; D unresolved. The CDR3 runs 17 residues. CDR1 is SGHAT and CDR2 is FQNNGV in the germline V gene. V was pared by 5 bases and J by 1 base, with 20 bases between. As DNA, the CDR3 is TGTGCCAGCAGCCCTTCGCGGTTTAGAGGGTCGAACACTGAAGCTTTCTTT. Encoded protein: CASSPSRFRGSNTEAFF.

This sequence joins TRBV20-1 and TRBJ1-3; no clear D gene. The CDR3 length is 14 residues. Trimming cost V 3 bases and J 2 bases, with 11 bases left between them. The germline CDR1 and CDR2 sequences are DFQATT and SNEGSKA (reference sequence). In DNA form, the CDR3 reads TGCAGTGCTAGGTCTCAGGAAACTGGAAACACCATATATTTT. Residues: CSARSQETGNTIYF.

Only a few counts were recorded for this clonotype. V usage is TRBV12-3 or TRBV12-4 and J usage is TRBJ2-1; 11 positions agree with TRBD2. This CDR3 is 14 amino acids long. After removal of 6 bases from V and 4 bases from J, the junction contained 2 bases not matched to a gene. The CDR3 reads CASSRLAGYNEQFF. The CDR3 DNA follows: TGTGCCAGCAGCCGACTAGCGGGGTACAATGAGCAGTTCTTC.

This clonotype occurred many times. The chain links TRBV20-1 to TRBJ2-1; TRBD2 matches 12 bases. The V gene's germline CDR1 is DFQATT and CDR2 SNEGSKA (reference sequence). This CDR3 spans 15 amino acids. J gave up 9 bases and V 3 bases, and 9 bases lay outside the gene matches. DNA for the CDR3: TGCAGTGCTAGTCTGGCTAGCGGGGGGGCCGCTGAGCAGTTCTTC. It is translated as CSASLASGGAAEQFF.

This clonotype was seen only a few times. The chain employs TRBV28 and TRBJ2-3; 8 bases line up with TRBD1. The V gene's germline CDR1 is MDHEN and CDR2 SYDVKM. CDR3 length: 14 residues. With 5 bases clipped from V and 3 bases from J, the junction kept 4 bases outside the gene matches. CDR3 sequence: CASSRQGSTDTQYF. The CDR3 DNA reads as TGTGCCAGCAGTCGACAGGGGTCAACAGATACGCAGTATTTT. The full variable domain, in which reference TRBV28 and TRBJ2-3 provide the parts outside the CDR3, is DVKVTQSSRYLVKRTGEKVFLECVQDMDHENMFWYRQDPGLGLRLIYFSYDVKMKEKGDIPEGYSVSREKKERFSLILESASTNQTSMYLCASSRQGSTDTQYFGPGTRLTVL.

This chain connects TRBV27 to TRBJ2-2; D remains ambiguous. The CDR3 is 16 amino acids. V lost 4 bases to trimming and J lost 1 base, with 13 bases between them. Germline V gene lookup returns CDR1 MNHEY and CDR2 SMNVEV (reference sequence). The CDR3 reads CASSSPGRLNTGELFF. The CDR3 nucleotides are TGTGCCAGCAGTTCACCCGGGCGTCTGAACACCGGGGAGCTGTTTTTT.

The V and J genes are TRBV2 and TRBJ2-7; 11 nucleotides line up with TRBD1. Germline CDR1 is SNHLY and CDR2 is FYNNEI. The CDR3 contains 14 residues. Losses at the gene ends were 8 bases for V and 5 bases for J; bases not matched to a gene: 8. The DNA of the CDR3 is TGTGCCAGCGTTCGGACAGGGGGCACCGACGAGCAGTACGTC. Its protein product is CASVRTGGTDEQYV.

This clonotype came up many times. This chain uses TRBV6-2 or TRBV6-3 with TRBJ2-7; the D is unclear. V was trimmed by 8 bases and J by 1 base, leaving 9 bases between them. Germline V gives CDR1 MNHEY, CDR2 SVGEGT. This CDR3 is built from 12 residues. This CDR3 is CASSISSYEQYF. The CDR3 DNA sequence: TGTGCCAGCTCGATCTCGTCCTACGAGCAGTACTTC.

The chain joins TRBV4-2 to TRBJ2-3, with a weak D call TRBD1 (6 bases). The CDR3 is 17 residues long. Trimming removed 1 base from V and 5 bases from J, with 19 bases in between. Per the germline V gene, CDR1 is LGHNA and CDR2 is YNFKEQ. The DNA of the CDR3 is TGTGCCAGCAGCCAAGTCCGGGACACCACTCGCGGAGATACGCAGTATTTT. Translating it yields CASSQVRDTTRGDTQYF.

This clonotype showed up just a few times. This chain connects TRBV7-2 to TRBJ1-1; D is unresolved. Germline lookup yields CDR1 SGHTA and CDR2 FQGNSA. The V end lost 2 bases, the J end lost 3 bases, and 16 bases lay between the germline ends. The CDR3 has 16 amino acids. For the CDR3, the DNA is TGTGCCAGCAGCTTATTCTGGCGGGCCAAAGACACTGAAGCTTTCTTT. Protein sequence: CASSLFWRAKDTEAFF.

This clonotype came up a few times. The gene calls are TRBV6-5 and TRBJ1-2; unclear D gene. Trimming removed 8 bases at V and 2 bases at J, with 21 bases between. Germline V CDR1 and CDR2: MNHEY, SVGAGI. The CDR3 loop spans 16 amino acids. Here the CDR3 DNA reads TGTGCCAGCGGTGGTGGTCGGTCGGGGTCCAACTATGGCTACACCTTC. Translating it yields CASGGGRSGSNYGYTF.

This clonotype was seen more than once but under ten times. This chain connects TRBV7-2 to TRBJ1-2; no definite D call. This CDR3 comprises 14 residues. The ends were cut back, 3 bases at V and 3 bases at J, with 11 bases in the middle. Germline CDR1 reads SGHTA; CDR2 reads FQGNSA. This chain's CDR3 is CASSFWGVDYGYTF. CDR3 DNA: TGTGCCAGCAGCTTCTGGGGAGTTGACTATGGCTACACCTTC.

CDR3 in DNA: TGTGCCAGCAGCCCAGGACTAGCGGGGACTACTCTGACGTTCTTC. Its protein is CASSPGLAGTTLTFF. The chain has TRBV3-1 and TRBJ2-1; 12 bases line up with TRBD2. CDR1 and CDR2 (germline): LGHDT, YNNKEL (reference sequence). The junction had 13 bases not matched to a gene; V was cut back by 4 bases and J by 15 bases. This CDR3 spans 15 amino acids.